This note documents a single T cell receptor beta chain sequence. These data are taken from a study of human versus mouse CDR3 diversity and MHC coevolution. Study overall: The immunoSEQ assay reportedly detects one in 200,000 T cells. Each sample yielded about 0.6 x 10^7 to 1.8 x 10^7 valid reads.

Sequencing used immunoSEQ multiplex PCR; TCRdb keeps in-frame clones, though not all of them. This table holds just under 60,000 clones, over 90% found once. Cells were CD45RO-negative CD62L-positive naive CD4 T cells sorted from PBMCs. The CDR3 runs 12 residues. Germline V gene lookup returns CDR1 SGHNT and CDR2 YYREEE (reference sequence). The V end lost 8 bases, the J end lost 3 bases, and 10 bases lay between the germline ends. Sequenced material: naive CD4+ T cells from blood. Subset described: CD45RO-negative CD62L-positive naive CD4 T cells. The chain couples TRBV5-4 to TRBJ2-3; the D gene is possibly TRBD1 (5 bases). The clonotype originates from a person aged 60 to 70 in good health. CDR3 amino acids: CASHRGTDTQYF. The DNA of the CDR3 is TGTGCCAGTCATAGGGGAACAGATACGCAGTATTTT. The full variable domain, rest sourced from reference TRBV5-4 and TRBJ2-3, is ETGVTQSPTHLIKTRGQQVTLRCSSQSGHNTVSWYQQALGQGPQFIFQYYREEENGRGNFPPRFSGLQFPNYSSELNVNALELDDSALYLCASHRGTDTQYFGPGTRLTVL.